The TCR beta chain under discussion was sequenced for a study of PD-1 blockade in classical Hodgkin lymphoma. The data were produced by immunoSEQ multiplex PCR, yet TCRdb's version contains in-frame clones alone and is incomplete. Of tens of thousands of clones detected, 78% appear once; the ten largest clones hold just under 9.5%. Indicated time point: cycle 4 day 1 (C4D1), after 6 weeks of nivolumab. There was relapse after autologous stem cell transplantation in every patient, and there was variation in brentuximab vedotin exposure. The CDR3 loop spans 16 amino acids. V lost 0 bases and J lost 1, with 11 bases in between. Germline V gene sequence: CDR1 MRHNA, CDR2 SNTAGT.

The material sequenced was peripheral blood mononuclear cells (PBMCs), taken before the fourth cycle of nivolumab. V gene TRBV6-4 combines with J gene TRBJ2-3, with D possibly matching TRBD2 (6 bases). This clonotype originated in a human donor with classical Hodgkin lymphoma. The CDR3 loop reads CASSDSIGGGTDTQYF. CDR3 nucleotides: TGTGCCAGCAGTGACTCGATAGGCGGGGGCACAGATACGCAGTATTTT.